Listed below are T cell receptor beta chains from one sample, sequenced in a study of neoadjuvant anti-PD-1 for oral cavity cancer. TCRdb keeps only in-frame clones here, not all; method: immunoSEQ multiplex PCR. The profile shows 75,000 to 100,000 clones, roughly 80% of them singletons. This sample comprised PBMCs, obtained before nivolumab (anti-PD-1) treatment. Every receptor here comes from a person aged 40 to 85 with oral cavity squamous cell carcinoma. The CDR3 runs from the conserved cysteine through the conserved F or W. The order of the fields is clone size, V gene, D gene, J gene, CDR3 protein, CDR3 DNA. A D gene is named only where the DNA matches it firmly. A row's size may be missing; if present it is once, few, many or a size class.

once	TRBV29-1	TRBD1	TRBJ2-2	CSVVFWGQLNTGELFF	TGCAGCGTTGTTTTTTGGGGACAGCTGAACACCGGGGAGCTGTTTTTT
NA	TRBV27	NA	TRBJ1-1	CASSLSRVNTEAFF	TGTGCCAGCAGTTTATCCAGGGTCAACACTGAAGCTTTCTTT
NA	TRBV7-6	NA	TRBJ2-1	CASSRQEGNNEQFF	TGTGCCAGCAGCCGCCAGGAGGGGAACAATGAGCAGTTCTTC
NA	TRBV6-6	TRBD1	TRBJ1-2	CASSPDRGRIHGYTF	TGTGCCAGCAGTCCGGACAGGGGGCGGATTCATGGCTACACCTTC
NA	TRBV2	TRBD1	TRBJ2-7	CASSAIGQGNYEQYF	TGTGCCAGCAGCGCTATTGGACAGGGTAACTACGAGCAGTACTTC
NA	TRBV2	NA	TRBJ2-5	CASSEKSSVETQYF	TGTGCCAGCAGTGAAAAATCGTCGGTAGAGACCCAGTACTTC
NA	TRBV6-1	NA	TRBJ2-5	CASSVGLSVETQYF	TGTGCCAGCAGTGTGGGTCTATCGGTGGAGACCCAGTACTTC
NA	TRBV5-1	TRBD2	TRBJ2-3	CASSPPAGGYTDTQYF	TGCGCCAGCAGCCCACCGGCGGGAGGGTACACAGATACGCAGTATTTT
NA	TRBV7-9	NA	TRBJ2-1	CASSLWDEQFF	TGTGCCAGCAGCCTTTGGGACGAGCAGTTCTTC
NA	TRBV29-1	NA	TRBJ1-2	CSVEDPNYGYTF	TGCAGCGTTGAAGATCCTAACTATGGCTACACCTTC
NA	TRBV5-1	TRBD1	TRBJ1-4	CASSLEFGTGYGKLFF	TGCGCCAGCAGCTTGGAATTCGGGACAGGGTACGGAAAACTGTTTTTT
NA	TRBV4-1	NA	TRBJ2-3	CASSQDYGFADTQYF	TGCGCCAGCAGCCAAGATTATGGATTCGCGGATACGCAGTATTTT
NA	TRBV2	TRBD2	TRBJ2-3	CASSKREGGDTQYF	TGTGCCAGCTCTAAGCGGGAGGGGGGTGATACGCAGTATTTT
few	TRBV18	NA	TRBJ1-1	CASSEDWDTEAFF	TGTGCCAGCTCAGAGGACTGGGACACTGAAGCTTTCTTT
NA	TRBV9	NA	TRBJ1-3	CASSVEPSSGNTIYF	TGTGCCAGCAGCGTAGAGCCGAGCTCTGGAAACACCATATATTTT
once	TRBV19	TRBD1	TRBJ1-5	CASSIGGPGDRTQHF	TGTGCCAGTAGTATAGGTGGGCCGGGGGACAGGACACAGCATTTT
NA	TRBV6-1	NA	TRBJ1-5	CASTLWANQPQHF	TGTGCCAGCACTCTTTGGGCTAATCAGCCCCAGCATTTT
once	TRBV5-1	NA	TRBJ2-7	CASSFTGGGDEQYF	TGCGCCAGCAGCTTCACAGGGGGAGGGGACGAGCAGTACTTC
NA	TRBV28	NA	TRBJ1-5	CASSFRGQANQPQHF	TGTGCCAGCAGTTTCCGGGGGCAGGCTAATCAGCCCCAGCATTTT
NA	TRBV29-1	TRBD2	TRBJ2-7	CSVGWGGNEQYF	TGCAGCGTTGGATGGGGGGGTAACGAGCAGTACTTC
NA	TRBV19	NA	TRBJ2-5	CASSIVQGQETQYF	TGTGCCAGTAGTATAGTGCAAGGGCAAGAGACCCAGTACTTC
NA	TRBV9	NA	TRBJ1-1	CASSATQGMNTEAFF	TGTGCCAGCAGCGCGACACAGGGTATGAACACTGAAGCTTTCTTT
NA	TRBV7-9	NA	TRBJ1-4	CASSLGATNEKLFF	TGTGCCAGCAGCTTAGGGGCAACTAATGAAAAACTGTTTTTT
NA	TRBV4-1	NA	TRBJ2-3	CATRSSGTFKQYF	TGCGCCACTAGATCGAGCGGTACTTTCAAGCAGTATTTT
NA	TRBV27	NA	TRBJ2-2	CASSSTGFTGELFF	TGTGCCAGCAGTTCGACCGGATTCACCGGGGAGCTGTTTTTT
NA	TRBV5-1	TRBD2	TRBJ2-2	CASSLVASGTGELFF	TGCGCCAGCAGCTTGGTGGCTAGCGGGACCGGGGAGCTGTTTTTT
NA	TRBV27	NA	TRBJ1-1	CASGNRERSTEAFF	TGTGCCAGCGGGAACAGGGAAAGAAGCACTGAAGCTTTCTTT
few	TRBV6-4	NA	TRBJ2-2	CASRALADNTGELFF	TGTGCCAGCAGAGCACTCGCGGACAACACCGGGGAGCTGTTTTTT
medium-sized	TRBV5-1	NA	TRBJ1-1	CASSLERPGGTEAFF	TGCGCCAGCAGCTTGGAGCGCCCAGGAGGGACTGAAGCTTTCTTT
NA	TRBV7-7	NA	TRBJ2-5	CASSLETSQGGKETQYF	TGTGCTAGCAGCTTAGAGACTTCCCAGGGGGGAAAAGAGACCCAGTACTTC
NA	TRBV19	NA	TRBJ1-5	CASSIRGAELSRPQHF	TGTGCCAGTAGTATCCGGGGGGCGGAACTCTCTCGGCCCCAGCATTTT
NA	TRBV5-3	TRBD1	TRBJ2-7	CARSYRDRDYEQYF	TGTGCCAGAAGCTATCGGGACAGGGACTACGAGCAGTACTTC
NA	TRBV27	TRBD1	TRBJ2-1	CASRRYRGYNEQFF	TGTGCCAGCAGAAGGTACAGGGGGTACAATGAGCAGTTCTTC
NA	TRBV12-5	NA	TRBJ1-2	CASGLATDSLWGYTF	TGTGCTAGTGGTTTGGCCACTGACAGTTTGTGGGGCTACACCTTC
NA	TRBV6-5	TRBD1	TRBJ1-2	CASGDRASYGYTF	TGTGCCAGCGGTGACAGGGCCTCCTATGGCTACACCTTC
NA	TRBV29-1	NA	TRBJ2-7	CSVPHGPYEQYF	TGCAGCGTCCCGCACGGTCCCTACGAGCAGTACTTC
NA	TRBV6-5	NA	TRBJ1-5	CASSAEGDQPQHF	TGTGCCAGCAGTGCGGAGGGGGATCAGCCCCAGCATTTT
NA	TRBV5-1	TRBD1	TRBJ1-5	CASSLGQGNSNQPQHF	TGCGCCAGCAGCCTCGGACAGGGGAATAGCAATCAGCCCCAGCATTTT
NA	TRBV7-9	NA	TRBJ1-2	CASDKGGAVNYGYTF	TGTGCCAGCGATAAGGGGGGTGCTGTTAACTATGGCTACACCTTC
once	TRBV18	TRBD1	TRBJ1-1	CASSKQGTEAFF	TGTGCCAGCTCCAAACAGGGGACTGAAGCTTTCTTT
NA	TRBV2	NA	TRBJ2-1	CASSDWSRSWFGYEQFF	TGTGCCAGCAGTGACTGGAGCCGGTCGTGGTTCGGGTATGAGCAGTTCTTC
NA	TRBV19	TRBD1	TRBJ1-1	CASSRGQLNTEAFF	TGTGCCAGTAGTAGGGGACAGCTGAACACTGAAGCTTTCTTT
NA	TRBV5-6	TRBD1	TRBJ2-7	CASSLQGDSTRLYEQYF	TGTGCCAGCAGCCTACAGGGGGACTCCACTAGGCTCTACGAGCAGTACTTC
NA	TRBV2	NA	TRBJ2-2	CASAEVGELFF	TGTGCCAGCGCGGAGGTCGGGGAGCTGTTTTTT
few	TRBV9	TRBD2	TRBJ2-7	CASSVVSGSPGEQYF	TGTGCCAGCAGCGTAGTCAGCGGGAGTCCTGGGGAGCAGTACTTC
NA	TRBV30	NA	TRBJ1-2	CAWSVAGTYGYTF	TGTGCCTGGAGTGTCGCTGGGACCTATGGCTACACCTTC
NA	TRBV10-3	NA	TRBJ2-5	CAISGTGSQETQYF	TGTGCCATCAGTGGTACAGGGAGTCAAGAGACCCAGTACTTC
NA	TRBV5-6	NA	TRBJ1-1	CASRRQMNTEAFF	TGTGCCAGCAGACGACAGATGAACACTGAAGCTTTCTTT